A selection of T cell receptor beta chains follows, all from one sample in a study of blood T cells in healthy people across ages. TCRdb recomputed calls from the 5' RACE reads with MiXCR, one row per CDR3 protein. The sample has roughly 830,000 distinct CDR3 sequences, approximately 59% seen once. The sequenced sample consisted of blood. Receptor source: a man between 25 and 39 years old in good health. CDR3s include the opening cysteine and the closing phenylalanine or tryptophan. The order of the fields is V gene, J gene, clone size, D gene, CDR3 DNA, CDR3 protein. A D gene is named only where the DNA matches it firmly. Clone size, where shown, is once, few, many, or a class for clones that have expanded.

>TRBV25-1|TRBJ2-6|NA|NA
TGTGCCAGCTCCCTCGGAGCGAAGGTTTTCGGGGCCAACGTCCTGACTTTC
CASSLGAKVFGANVLTF
>TRBV12-3/TRBV12-4|TRBJ2-3|NA|NA
TGTGCCAGCAGCCTCCAAGACAGCACAGATACGCAGTATTTT
CASSLQDSTDTQYF
>TRBV12-3/TRBV12-4|TRBJ1-5|NA|NA
TGTGCCAGCAGTTCCCTGGGCACTCAGCCCCAGCATTTT
CASSSLGTQPQHF
>TRBV20-1|TRBJ2-7|few|NA
TGCAGTGCGAGCCAAGGGACATACGAGCAGTACTTC
CSASQGTYEQYF
>TRBV29-1|TRBJ2-1|NA|TRBD1
TGCAGCGTTGAGAACCGGGACAGGGGTAATGAGCAGTTCTTC
CSVENRDRGNEQFF
>TRBV28|TRBJ2-3|NA|TRBD2
TGTGCCAGCAGTTCCCCAACGGGGGGGCTTGGAGATACGCAGTATTTT
CASSSPTGGLGDTQYF
>TRBV9|TRBJ2-1|many|NA
TGTGCCAGCAGCGTCCGGGACACGCTTAATGAGCAGTTCTTC
CASSVRDTLNEQFF
>TRBV20-1|TRBJ2-1|once|NA
TGCAGTGCCAGAACCGGGCCTAACCCGGAGTTCTTC
CSARTGPNPEFF
>TRBV4-1|TRBJ2-1|once|NA
TGCGCCAGCAGCCAAGACCCAGGGGACCACAATGAGCAGTTCTTC
CASSQDPGDHNEQFF
>TRBV28|TRBJ1-5|NA|NA
TGTGCCAGCAGTTTATTGGTGGGACGCAATCAGCCCCAGCATTTT
CASSLLVGRNQPQHF
>TRBV20-1|TRBJ2-3|few|NA
TGCAGTGCTAGAGTACTCGCGGGACTGGGAGGCACAGATACGCAGTATTTT
CSARVLAGLGGTDTQYF
>TRBV12-3/TRBV12-4|TRBJ1-2|many|NA
TGTGCCAGCAGTTTGGGGGATGGCTACACCTTC
CASSLGDGYTF
>TRBV29-1|TRBJ2-7|NA|TRBD1
TGCAGCGTTGAAGACCTTCTCCCGGACAGGTTTGTTCCTCCCTACGAGCAGTACTTC
CSVEDLLPDRFVPPYEQYF
>TRBV20-1|TRBJ1-1|NA|NA
TGCAGTGCTAGAGATAGGACGCTAGGCCCCGGGTCTGAAGCTTTCTTT
CSARDRTLGPGSEAFF
>TRBV5-1|TRBJ2-1|NA|NA
TGCGCCAGCAGCTTGAGGTTGACATCCCTAGGGGACGAGCAGTTCTTC
CASSLRLTSLGDEQFF
>TRBV20-1|TRBJ1-6|NA|TRBD1
TGCAGTGCTCTCCGGACAGGACTTAATTCACCCCTCCACTTT
CSALRTGLNSPLHF
>TRBV3-1|TRBJ2-6|NA|TRBD1
TGTGCCAGCAGCCCCCTTACAGGGGGCATCACTGGGGCCAACGTCCCGACTTTC
CASSPLTGGITGANVPTF
>TRBV27|TRBJ2-7|NA|NA
TGTGCCAGCAGTCCCCCGACAGGCTACGAGCAGTACTTC
CASSPPTGYEQYF
>TRBV7-2|TRBJ2-5|NA|NA
TGTGCCAGCAGCTTCGGCCACCAAGAGACCCAGTACTTC
CASSFGHQETQYF
>TRBV4-3|TRBJ2-1|NA|NA
TGCGCCAGCAGCGAAGGGACGTTAGAGCAGTTCTTC
CASSEGTLEQFF
>TRBV25-1|TRBJ2-3|NA|NA
TGTGCCAGCTGGGGGGTTGGCACAGATACGCAGTATTTT
CASWGVGTDTQYF
>TRBV29-1|TRBJ2-3|few|TRBD1
TGCAGCGTTGGGGGGACAGACTTCCCCACAGATACGCAGTATTTT
CSVGGTDFPTDTQYF
>TRBV7-3|TRBJ2-3|NA|NA
TGTGCCAGCAGCTTCCAAGGTGGGGATACGCAGTATTTT
CASSFQGGDTQYF
>TRBV7-9|TRBJ1-1|NA|NA
TGTGCCGGCAGCCCCACTCGATTGAGCACTGAAGCTTTCTTT
CAGSPTRLSTEAFF